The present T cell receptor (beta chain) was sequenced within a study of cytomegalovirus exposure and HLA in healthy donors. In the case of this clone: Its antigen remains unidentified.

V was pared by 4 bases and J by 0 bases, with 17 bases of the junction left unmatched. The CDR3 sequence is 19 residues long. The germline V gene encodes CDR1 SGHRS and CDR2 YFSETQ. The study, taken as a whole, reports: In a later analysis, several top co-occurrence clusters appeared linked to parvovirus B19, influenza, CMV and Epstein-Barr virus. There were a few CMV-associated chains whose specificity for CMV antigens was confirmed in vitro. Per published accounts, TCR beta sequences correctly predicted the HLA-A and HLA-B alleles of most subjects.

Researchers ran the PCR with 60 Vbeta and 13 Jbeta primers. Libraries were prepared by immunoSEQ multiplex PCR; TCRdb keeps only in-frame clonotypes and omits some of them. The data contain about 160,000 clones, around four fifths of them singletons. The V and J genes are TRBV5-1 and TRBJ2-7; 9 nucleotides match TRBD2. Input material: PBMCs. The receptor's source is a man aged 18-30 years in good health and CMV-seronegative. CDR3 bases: TGCGCCAGCAGCGACCAAGTTAGCGGGAGCGGAAGAAACTCCTACGAGCAGTACTTC. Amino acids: CASSDQVSGSGRNSYEQYF. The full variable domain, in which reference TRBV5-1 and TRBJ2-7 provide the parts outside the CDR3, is KAGVTQTPRYLIKTRGQQVTLSCSPISGHRSVSWYQQTPGQGLQFLFEYFSETQRNKGNFPGRFSGRQFSNSRSEMNVSTLELGDSALYLCASSDQVSGSGRNSYEQYFGPGTRLTVT.